Listed here are 6 T cell receptor beta chains from one sample, sequenced in a study of breast tumors, draining lymph nodes, adjacent tissues. TCRdb reanalysed the multiplex PCR reads using MiXCR and keeps one entry per CDR3 protein. Of roughly 8,000 distinct CDR3 sequences listed, around 74% are singletons. Sequencing was carried out using tumor-adjacent breast tissue. All receptors derive from a female donor with breast cancer. Some clones in this sample may be carry-over from other donors' samples.

This sequence joins TRBV7-2 and TRBJ2-7; D tentatively reads TRBD1 or TRBD2 (5 bases each). The CDR3 totals 13 residues. Germline CDR1 SGHTA, CDR2 FQGNSA. Trimming cost V 5 bases and J 2 bases, with 10 bases left between them. The CDR3 nucleotides read TGTGCCAGCAGCCCGGGGCCCACCTACGAGCAGTACTTC. This codes for CASSPGPTYEQYF.

V and J are TRBV4-1 and TRBJ2-7; maybe TRBD2 (5 bases). The CDR3 is made up of 17 amino acids. V was clipped by 1 base and J by 5 bases, with 21 bases between them. CDR1 MGHRA and CDR2 YSYEKL come from the germline V gene. The CDR3 loop reads CASSQAGWAAVAHEQYF. CDR3 DNA: TGCGCCAGCAGCCAAGCGGGGTGGGCAGCCGTGGCCCACGAGCAGTACTTC.

By share, this clonotype counts as medium-sized. The rearrangement uses TRBV5-1 and TRBJ2-7; TRBD2 aligns across 14 bases. Germline CDR1 is SGHRS and CDR2 is YFSETQ. The CDR3 length is 15 residues. Trimming cost V 4 bases and J 5 bases; bases outside gene matches: 5. This CDR3 reads CASSTGTSGSNEQYF. DNA of the CDR3: TGCGCCAGCAGCACCGGGACTAGCGGGAGTAACGAGCAGTACTTC.

The chain links TRBV7-9 to TRBJ1-2; D may be TRBD1 (5 bases). The CDR3 sequence is 12 residues long. Between the trimmed V and J ends, which lost 1 base and 10 bases, there was a span of 10 bases. From germline, CDR1 is SEHNR and CDR2 FQNEAQ (reference sequence). CDR3 amino acids: CASSLEGTDYTF. As DNA, the CDR3 is TGTGCCAGCAGCTTAGAAGGGACCGACTACACCTTC.

This clonotype ranks as medium-sized. The rearrangement uses TRBV4-1 and TRBJ1-4; TRBD1 agrees at 9 bases. Trimming at V came to 2 bases and at J to 6 bases, leaving 7 bases not matched to a gene. The CDR3 has 16 amino acids. The germline V gene has CDR1 MGHRA and CDR2 YSYEKL. The CDR3 DNA sequence: TGCGCCAGCAGCCAAATAAGGACAGGGGCCGATGAAAAACTGTTTTTT. This gives the protein CASSQIRTGADEKLFF.

J is TRBJ2-1 and V is TRBV19, with D perhaps assigned TRBD1 or TRBD2 (5 bases each). Germline CDR1 LNHDA, CDR2 SQIVND (reference sequence). V was trimmed by 5 bases and J by 5 bases, leaving 10 bases between them. The CDR3 length is 13 residues. CDR3 sequence reads: CASSWGRNNEQFF. The DNA for the CDR3 is TGTGCCAGTAGTTGGGGACGAAACAATGAGCAGTTCTTC.